Listed below are T cell receptor beta chains from one sample, sequenced in a study of blood T cell repertoires in COVID-19. The table came from immunoSEQ multiplex PCR; TCRdb's copy has only in-frame clones and leaves some out. This sample has 190,000 or so clones, with 80% to 90% found just once. Specimen: PBMCs or T cells enriched from blood (not recorded which). The receptors were gathered from a woman aged 25 to 39 who had been exposed to COVID-19. Each CDR3 is given with its conserved first and last residue.

TRBJ2-1 | TRBV27 | CASSLGLPPPYNEQFF
TRBJ1-1 | TRBV3-1/TRBV3-2 | CASSHGQTLDTEAFF
TRBJ2-7 | TRBV19 | CASSSLADRAYEQYF
TRBJ2-7 | TRBV2 | CASSEGQGSMQYF
TRBJ1-6 | TRBV5-1 | CASSLLSGGNSPLHF
TRBJ1-4 | TRBV30 | CAWSVGQKEKLFF
TRBJ2-7 | TRBV28 | CASRGSDRERPYEQYF
TRBJ1-6 | TRBV25-1 | CASRTTGFISPLHF
TRBJ2-1 | TRBV5-1 | CASKTGELSYEQFF
TRBJ1-1 | TRBV24-1 | CATRRGPNTEAFF
TRBJ2-3 | TRBV30 | CAWSETSGGGTDTQYF
TRBJ2-3 | TRBV19 | CASSIDLASGGLTDTQYF
TRBJ1-1 | TRBV29-1 | CSVAGQKNTEAFF
TRBJ2-2 | TRBV5-1 | CASSLVGTVNTGELFF
TRBJ2-3 | TRBV6-5 | CASNTLGTATDTQYF
TRBJ2-3 | TRBV4-1 | CASSQEASGEATDTQYF
TRBJ2-7 | TRBV3-1/TRBV3-2 | CASSRLGAYEQYF
TRBJ1-2 | TRBV27 | CASRKQGSNYGYTF
TRBJ1-3 | TRBV7-2 | CASSLGGYPGNTIYF
TRBJ2-5 | TRBV10-3 | CAISQQGFEETQYF
TRBJ2-1 | TRBV5-4 | CASSPRGAGLSYNEQFF
TRBJ2-3 | TRBV27 | CASSLRGLVRRGLGDTQYF
TRBJ1-3 | TRBV16 | CASSTEVSGNTIYF
TRBJ1-2 | TRBV19 | CASSIDREKHGYTF
TRBJ2-1 | TRBV5-4 | CASSLVASGGGEQFF
TRBJ1-4 | TRBV2 | CASSGIGSRHEKLFF
TRBJ1-6 | TRBV2 | CASRGWGPNSPLHF
TRBJ2-7 | TRBV20-1 | CSAPGGYEQYF
TRBJ1-6 | TRBV10-3 | CAISESTRQSNSPLHF
TRBJ1-1 | TRBV30 | CAWSGLTGALTEAFF
TRBJ2-1 | TRBV11-2 | CASSFRGTSGGDEQFF
TRBJ1-3 | TRBV30 | CAWTLTEAGNTIYF
TRBJ2-7 | TRBV5-1 | CASSGEAGRLPYEQYF
TRBJ1-3 | TRBV30 | CAWSPRDRRNTIYF
TRBJ1-2 | TRBV11-1 | CASSLVSGQGYGYTF
TRBJ2-3 | TRBV27 | CASGTDRQADTQYF
TRBJ1-1 | TRBV2 | CASKRDRGGHTEAFF
TRBJ1-2 | TRBV5-6 | CASSFRTGITRYNYGYTF
TRBJ2-7 | TRBV5-1 | CASSFQQGYEQYF
TRBJ1-3 | TRBV9 | CASSVEEGRNTIYF
TRBJ2-3 | TRBV10-2 | CASGLAGTIRDTQYF
TRBJ1-2 | TRBV6-5 | CASRAGGALNYGYTF
TRBJ2-5 | TRBV5-1 | CASSLGGEVTQYF
TRBJ2-2 | TRBV24-1 | CATHGGTNTGELFF
TRBJ1-3 | TRBV18 | CASKTGGAGNTIYF
TRBJ1-4 | TRBV3-1/TRBV3-2 | CASSQGRDLEVFF
TRBJ2-7 | TRBV14 | CASSQDRGASYEQYF
TRBJ1-2 | TRBV12-3/TRBV12-4 | CASSDRASASYTF
TRBJ1-4 | TRBV19 | CASSDRGANEKLFF
TRBJ1-1 | TRBV6-4 | CASSPQGGTEAFF
TRBJ1-2 | TRBV5-1 | CASSLPQGADGYTF
TRBJ1-1 | TRBV6-5 | CASRGQRNTEAFF
TRBJ1-1 | TRBV5-6 | CASSRLSTRGNTEAFF
TRBJ1-2 | TRBV30 | CAWSLMTLDSYTF
TRBJ2-3 | TRBV11-2 | CASSLGGGYTDTQYF
TRBJ1-5 | TRBV2 | CASKEGNQPQHF
TRBJ1-6 | TRBV5-1 | CAGGQGNSPLHF